These 21 T cell receptor beta chains came from one sample sequenced in a study of early T cells in non-severe SARS-CoV-2 infection. TCRdb re-derived calls from the 5' RACE reads in MiXCR, one entry per CDR3 protein. This sample has roughly 64,000 distinct CDR3 sequences, with roughly 9% found just once. Sample: whole blood, taken at baseline. These receptors were taken from an adult who was a healthcare worker with PCR-confirmed SARS-CoV-2 infection or an uninfected control (not recorded which).

This clonotype has a count of ten or more. V gene TRBV4-3 combines with J gene TRBJ2-5; 10 bases match TRBD1. The CDR3 sequence is 20 residues long. With 0 bases clipped from V and 4 bases from J, the junction kept 17 bases outside the gene matches. The germline gives CDR1 LGHNA, CDR2 YSLEER. DNA of the CDR3: TGCGCCAGCAGCCAAGAATTGGGACAGGGGATCGGACCCACCCGAGAGACCCAGTACTTC. Its translation is CASSQELGQGIGPTRETQYF.

The chain has TRBV7-8 and TRBJ1-2; D uncertain. There are 13 residues in the CDR3. V was trimmed by 1 base and J by 6 bases, leaving 9 bases between them. The V gene's germline CDR1 is SGHVS and CDR2 FQNEAQ. CDR3 sequence (DNA): TGTGCCAGCAGCTTAGGGAGCCGGGATGGCTACACCTTC. It encodes CASSLGSRDGYTF.

The chain recombines TRBV7-3 with TRBJ2-1; 10 positions agree with TRBD2. There are 15 residues in the CDR3. Trimming at V came to 2 bases and at J to 8 bases, leaving 6 bases not matched to a gene. Per germline, CDR1 SGHTA and CDR2 FQGTGA. In DNA form, the CDR3 reads TGTGCCAGCAGCTTACTAGCGGGAGTAGGGCATGAGCAGTTCTTC. It is translated as CASSLLAGVGHEQFF.

There are many counts of this clonotype. The V call is TRBV5-1, the J call TRBJ2-7; 7 nucleotides line up with TRBD2. CDR1 SGHRS and CDR2 YFSETQ come from the germline V gene. The trim removed 3 bases at V and 5 bases at J, leaving 5 bases unmatched. The CDR3 totals 13 residues. CDR3 coding DNA: TGCGCCAGCAGCTCCGGACTAGTCGACGAGCAGTACTTC. Its translation is CASSSGLVDEQYF.

This clonotype was seen many times. The chain couples TRBV20-1 to TRBJ2-3; tentatively, D is TRBD2 (6 bases). Germline V gene data show CDR1 as DFQATT and CDR2 as SNEGSKA (reference sequence). The CDR3 is 13 amino acids. V was pared by 1 base and J by 5 bases, with 10 bases between. The CDR3 loop reads CSARGSGKDTQYF. As DNA, the CDR3 is TGCAGTGCTAGAGGTAGCGGCAAAGATACGCAGTATTTT.

This clonotype was counted at least ten times. This sequence joins TRBV20-1 and TRBJ1-5; D gene unclear. The CDR3 extends over 14 amino acids. Germline V gene sequence: CDR1 DFQATT, CDR2 SNEGSKA (reference sequence). V lost 6 bases, J lost 2 bases, and 14 bases lay in between. The CDR3 region is CSASDPGGNQPQHF. The CDR3, as DNA: TGCAGTGCATCGGACCCCGGGGGCAATCAGCCCCAGCATTTT.

The chain has TRBV11-2 and TRBJ1-4; no clear D gene. Germline lookup yields CDR1 SGHAT and CDR2 FQNNGV. The CDR3 is 14 amino acids. Trimming left V 3 bases short and J 7 bases short, with 12 bases between. The CDR3 is CASSFGLSGEKLFF. The CDR3 nucleotides read TGTGCCAGCAGCTTTGGGTTATCGGGTGAAAAACTGTTTTTT.

Ten or more counts support this clonotype. The J gene is TRBJ2-7, the V gene TRBV6-6; 8 bases align to TRBD1. The ends lost 5 bases at V and 4 bases at J; junction bases unmatched: 4. Germline V gives CDR1 MNHNY, CDR2 SVGAGI (reference sequence). The CDR3 length is 13 residues. The CDR3 loop is CASSSRDRYEQYF. For the CDR3, the DNA is TGTGCCAGCAGTAGCCGGGACAGGTACGAGCAGTACTTC.

This clonotype was counted at least ten times. The CDR3 protein is CASKRLEGDTQYF. The CDR3 region has the DNA TGTGCCAGTAAAAGACTAGAGGGTGATACGCAGTATTTT. This chain connects TRBV19 to TRBJ2-3, with D perhaps matching TRBD2 (6 bases). The germline V gene has CDR1 LNHDA and CDR2 SQIVND (reference sequence). The CDR3 runs to 13 residues. V shed 7 bases and J shed 6 bases, with 14 bases lying between them.

This clonotype came up a few times. The rearrangement joins TRBV7-2 to TRBJ2-5, with D perhaps assigned TRBD1 or TRBD2 (5 bases each). V was pared by 3 bases and J by 5 bases, with 25 bases between. Germline V gene lookup returns CDR1 SGHTA and CDR2 FQGNSA. The CDR3 runs to 18 residues. Here the CDR3 DNA reads TGTGCCAGCAGCTTCGGGTTGGGACGCGCGAACCTCCGGGAGACCCAGTACTTC. It encodes CASSFGLGRANLRETQYF.

This sequence joins TRBV4-2 and TRBJ1-5, with D maybe TRBD1 (6 bases). The CDR3 has 14 amino acids. In germline, CDR1 is LGHNA, CDR2 YNFKEQ. Trimming removed 5 bases at V and 6 bases at J, with 14 bases between. CDR3 protein: CASSLAGVGQPQHF. As DNA, the CDR3 is TGTGCCAGCAGCTTAGCAGGGGTGGGTCAGCCCCAGCATTTT.

This chain connects TRBV6-6 to TRBJ2-7; D is possibly TRBD2 (6 bases). CDR3 length: 14 residues. V was clipped by 7 bases and J by 2 bases, with 15 bases between them. The germline V gene encodes CDR1 MNHNY and CDR2 SVGAGI (reference sequence). The CDR3 region is CASKSRRETYEQYF. In DNA form, the CDR3 reads TGTGCCAGCAAATCCAGGCGGGAAACCTACGAGCAGTACTTC.

This clonotype was seen repeatedly, ten times or more. The chain joins TRBV3-1 to TRBJ2-1, with D unclear. CDR3 length equals 14 residues. Trimming shortened V by 2 bases and J by 1 base, and 6 bases separated the two germline ends. Germline V gene lookup returns CDR1 LGHDT and CDR2 YNNKEL (reference sequence). The CDR3 sequence: CASSQTGSYNEQFF. The CDR3 DNA sequence: TGTGCCAGCAGCCAAACTGGTTCCTACAATGAGCAGTTCTTC.

This clonotype has just a few counts. V usage is TRBV19 and J usage is TRBJ2-7, with 13 bases identical to TRBD2. The CDR3 sequence is 16 residues long. V gave up 5 bases and J gave up 3 bases; unmatched junction bases: 7. CDR1 is LNHDA and CDR2 is SQIVND in the germline V gene (reference sequence). The CDR3 here is CASSPRLAGGLYEQYF. CDR3 DNA: TGTGCCAGTAGTCCCAGACTAGCGGGAGGCCTCTACGAGCAGTACTTC. Variable domain in full (rest from reference TRBV19 and TRBJ2-7): DGGITQSPKYLFRKEGQNVTLSCEQNLNHDAMYWYRQDPGQGLRLIYYSQIVNDFQKGDIAEGYSVSREKKESFPLTVTSAQKNPTAFYLCASSPRLAGGLYEQYFGPGTRLTVT.

This clonotype was seen at least ten times. V is TRBV12-3 or TRBV12-4 and J is TRBJ2-1; D unclear. The CDR3 totals 16 residues. Deletions cut 1 base from V and 4 bases from J, with 14 bases between. The CDR3 DNA follows: TGTGCCAGCAGTTTAGAAAGGGAATGGGTTTACAATGAGCAGTTCTTC. Translating gives CASSLEREWVYNEQFF.

The chain carries TRBV10-3 and TRBJ2-1; 8 bases agree with TRBD1. Trimming cost V 5 bases and J 1 base; bases outside gene matches: 4. Germline V gene data show CDR1 as ENHRY and CDR2 as SYGVKD. The CDR3 loop spans 15 amino acids. The CDR3 spells CAISKDRDSYNEQFF. CDR3 bases: TGTGCCATCAGTAAGGACAGGGATTCCTACAATGAGCAGTTCTTC.

At least ten counts were recorded for this clonotype. The V call is TRBV20-1, the J call TRBJ1-2; D is perhaps TRBD1 (6 bases). CDR1 is DFQATT, CDR2 SNEGSKA, per germline (reference sequence). This CDR3 spans 13 amino acids. CDR3: CGILQGNGFGYTF. CDR3 nucleotide sequence: TGCGGGATATTACAGGGAAACGGGTTTGGCTACACCTTC.

This clonotype was observed a handful of times. The chain employs TRBV10-2 and TRBJ2-7; 11 nucleotides match TRBD1. Germline V gives CDR1 WSHSY, CDR2 SAAADI. CDR3 size: 16 residues. The V gene end was trimmed by 4 bases and the J gene end by 3 bases; junction bases not matched to a gene: 8. CDR3 amino acids: CASSALRTGGVYEQYF. The CDR3 DNA is TGCGCCAGCAGTGCTTTGAGGACAGGGGGCGTCTACGAGCAGTACTTC.

In this sample, this clonotype turned up many times. The J gene is TRBJ2-7, the V gene TRBV20-1; D uncertain. This CDR3 comprises 12 residues. Germline CDR1 is DFQATT and CDR2 is SNEGSKA (reference sequence). The germline V and J ends were trimmed by 3 bases and 3 bases, with 9 bases remaining between them. CDR3 nucleotide sequence: TGCAGTGCTAGCACCGCGCACTACGAGCAGTACTTC. It encodes CSASTAHYEQYF.

This clonotype was detected a few times. This chain connects TRBV7-3 to TRBJ1-1; no clear D. Looked up from germline, CDR1 is SGHTA and CDR2 is FQGTGA. CDR3 length: 14 amino acids. Trimming took off 4 bases at V and 4 bases at J, with 13 bases between the two ends. The CDR3: CASSSHGGGTEAFF. Here the CDR3 DNA reads TGTGCCAGCAGCTCACACGGAGGTGGCACTGAAGCTTTCTTT.

V usage is TRBV25-1 and J usage is TRBJ2-1, with D perhaps given as TRBD1 or TRBD2 (5 bases each). Trimming removed 3 bases from V and 6 bases from J, with 12 bases in between. CDR1 and CDR2 (germline): MGHDK, SYGVNS. CDR3 length: 14 residues. CDR3 loop: CASSDPGTINEQFF. CDR3 DNA: TGTGCCAGCAGTGATCCCGGGACGATCAATGAGCAGTTCTTC.